Listed below are T cell receptor beta chains from one sample, sequenced in a study of T cell responses to AZD1222 COVID-19 vaccine. Measured with immunoSEQ multiplex PCR; TCRdb has only the in-frame clones, and not every one. Of 95,000 to 150,000 clones in the sample, around 93% were seen once. The material was peripheral blood, obtained on day 0 of AZD1222 vaccination. The source of these receptors is an adult in good health. The CDR3 runs from the conserved cysteine through the conserved F or W. A D gene is named only where the DNA matches it firmly. Expanded clones are given a class, and other clones once, few, many or no size at all.

DNA: TGTGCCAGCAGCAAACGGCGACAGTCCACAGATACGCAGTATTTT
CDR3: CASSKRRQSTDTQYF
V: TRBV21-1
J: TRBJ2-3
size: once
D: NA

DNA: TGTGCCAGTAGTATACGGGACAGACCGGACTATGGCTACACCTTC
CDR3: CASSIRDRPDYGYTF
V: TRBV19
J: TRBJ1-2
size: few
D: TRBD1

DNA: TGTGCCAGCAGCTTTCGGACAGGGGCGCATGACACAGATACGCAGTATTTT
CDR3: CASSFRTGAHDTDTQYF
V: TRBV7-9
J: TRBJ2-3
size: NA
D: TRBD1

DNA: TGTGCCAGCAGCCAAGGGTCGGAGCGGGCAAGCACAGATACGCAGTATTTT
CDR3: CASSQGSERASTDTQYF
V: TRBV3-1/TRBV3-2
J: TRBJ2-3
size: NA
D: NA

DNA: TGTGCCAGCAGTTTATTTGGGAAAGGGGGGAACACCGGGGAGCTGTTTTTT
CDR3: CASSLFGKGGNTGELFF
V: TRBV27
J: TRBJ2-2
size: NA
D: NA

DNA: TGTGCCAGCAGCGTAGCACTGCTAGCGGGAAGATCCTACAATGAGCAGTTCTTC
CDR3: CASSVALLAGRSYNEQFF
V: TRBV9
J: TRBJ2-1
size: NA
D: TRBD2

DNA: TGTGCCAGCAGTTTGAACGGGGGGGCATCCTACGAGCAGTACTTC
CDR3: CASSLNGGASYEQYF
V: TRBV27
J: TRBJ2-7
size: NA
D: TRBD2

DNA: TGTGCCAGCAGCGTGGATTCGGGGGCACTTCACTATGGCTACACCTTC
CDR3: CASSVDSGALHYGYTF
V: TRBV9
J: TRBJ1-2
size: NA
D: NA

DNA: TGTGCCAGCAGTTCCCCCATTAGAAACGAGCAGTACTTC
CDR3: CASSSPIRNEQYF
V: TRBV27
J: TRBJ2-7
size: NA
D: NA

DNA: TGTGCCAGCAGTTACATGTGGGGGACTGAAGCTTTCTTT
CDR3: CASSYMWGTEAFF
V: TRBV6-5
J: TRBJ1-1
size: NA
D: NA

DNA: TGTGCCAGCAGTTTAAAGCAGGGGCCTAACTATGGCTACACCTTC
CDR3: CASSLKQGPNYGYTF
V: TRBV27
J: TRBJ1-2
size: NA
D: NA

DNA: TGTGCCAGCAGAGGACAGGGAGAGACAAAACTGTTTTTT
CDR3: CASRGQGETKLFF
V: TRBV12-3/TRBV12-4
J: TRBJ1-4
size: NA
D: TRBD1

DNA: TGTGCCAGCAGCCGCGCTCATGGGTTGGGGTTGGGAACTGAAGCTTTCTTT
CDR3: CASSRAHGLGLGTEAFF
V: TRBV3-1/TRBV3-2
J: TRBJ1-1
size: NA
D: NA

DNA: TGCAGCGTTGATTGGGCAGATACGCAGTATTTT
CDR3: CSVDWADTQYF
V: TRBV29-1
J: TRBJ2-3
size: NA
D: NA

DNA: TGTGCCAGCCTTTCTAATGGCTATGGCTACACCTTC
CDR3: CASLSNGYGYTF
V: TRBV2
J: TRBJ1-2
size: few
D: NA

DNA: TGTGCCAGCAGTTTTCAGGGGGCAAGAACAGATACGCAGTATTTT
CDR3: CASSFQGARTDTQYF
V: TRBV28
J: TRBJ2-3
size: once
D: TRBD1

DNA: TGTGCCAGCAGTGAAGCCCCAGGGGACACTGAAGCTTTCTTT
CDR3: CASSEAPGDTEAFF
V: TRBV6-1
J: TRBJ1-1
size: NA
D: NA

DNA: TGTGCCAGCAGTTTAAGGGACCAGGTCGGCAATCAGCCCCAGCATTTT
CDR3: CASSLRDQVGNQPQHF
V: TRBV28
J: TRBJ1-5
size: NA
D: NA

DNA: TGTGCCAGCAACCATAACACTGAAGCTTTCTTT
CDR3: CASNHNTEAFF
V: TRBV6-1
J: TRBJ1-1
size: NA
D: NA

DNA: TGTGCCAGCAGCTTAGCGGGACACCCCTCGTACGAGCAGTACTTC
CDR3: CASSLAGHPSYEQYF
V: TRBV7-9
J: TRBJ2-7
size: once
D: NA

DNA: TGTGCCAGCAGGACAACCGTGGGGAACACTGAAGCTTTCTTT
CDR3: CASRTTVGNTEAFF
V: TRBV27
J: TRBJ1-1
size: NA
D: NA

DNA: TGTGCCAGCAGCCCCGGTCGGGTGCAAGAGACCCAGTACTTC
CDR3: CASSPGRVQETQYF
V: TRBV7-8
J: TRBJ2-5
size: NA
D: NA

DNA: TGTGCCAGCAGCTTCTATCCTGGGGCCAACGTCCTGACTTTC
CDR3: CASSFYPGANVLTF
V: TRBV7-2
J: TRBJ2-6
size: NA
D: NA

DNA: TGTGCCAGCAGTTTAACCCATGCAATCAATGAGCAGTTCTTC
CDR3: CASSLTHAINEQFF
V: TRBV27
J: TRBJ2-1
size: NA
D: NA

DNA: TGCGCCAGCAGCGCGGACAGTCTCTCCTACGAGCAGTACTTC
CDR3: CASSADSLSYEQYF
V: TRBV4-3
J: TRBJ2-7
size: NA
D: NA

DNA: TGTGCCTGGAACTCGGGCGGGGATGGCTACACCTTC
CDR3: CAWNSGGDGYTF
V: TRBV30
J: TRBJ1-2
size: once
D: NA

DNA: TGTGCCAGCAGCGTAGCAGGTTACAATGAGCAGTTCTTC
CDR3: CASSVAGYNEQFF
V: TRBV9
J: TRBJ2-1
size: NA
D: NA

DNA: TGTGCCAGCAGTTACTTTCAGGAGAAGAACACTGAAGCTTTCTTT
CDR3: CASSYFQEKNTEAFF
V: TRBV6-5
J: TRBJ1-1
size: NA
D: NA

DNA: TGTGCCAGCAGCCCCTGGGGGACACAAGAGACCCAGTACTTC
CDR3: CASSPWGTQETQYF
V: TRBV7-2
J: TRBJ2-5
size: NA
D: NA

DNA: TGTGCCAGCAGCGTAGCTCAATGGGGTGGTGAGACCCAGTACTTC
CDR3: CASSVAQWGGETQYF
V: TRBV9
J: TRBJ2-5
size: NA
D: NA

DNA: TGTGCCAGCAGTTACCGGTCAAACAATGGCTACACCTTC
CDR3: CASSYRSNNGYTF
V: TRBV6-5
J: TRBJ1-2
size: NA
D: NA